One sample yielded the 15 T cell receptor beta chains listed below, sequenced in a study of blood T cells in healthy people across ages. Then a second PCR, running roughly 6 to 12 cycles, was carried out with a sample-barcoded 5' primer and a J-beta primer mix. TCRdb recomputed calls from the 5' RACE reads with MiXCR, one row per CDR3 protein. The sample gives just under 900,000 distinct CDR3 sequences, more than 25% of which show up once; 17% is in the top ten. The sample taken for sequencing was blood. The receptors originated from an elderly woman in good health.

This clonotype was picked up many times. The chain uses TRBV7-2 and TRBJ2-5; D is ambiguous. Germline loops: CDR1 SGHTA, CDR2 FQGNSA. This CDR3 comprises 14 residues. The V end was cut by 5 bases, the J end by 5 bases, with 15 bases between. In DNA form, the CDR3 reads TGTGCCAGCAGCATCCCTGGGGTAGGGGAGACCCAGTACTTC. Encoded protein: CASSIPGVGETQYF.

On this clonotype itself: Given a much more abundant clone one base away, this may be a read error. V and J are TRBV5-5 and TRBJ2-1; weak D call: TRBD2 (5 bases). This CDR3 has 14 amino acids. CDR1 and CDR2 from the germline V gene are SGHKS and YYEKEE (reference sequence). The V end was cut by 3 bases, the J end by 4 bases, with 11 bases between. The chain's CDR3 is CASSSDGVYNEQFF. Here the CDR3 DNA reads TGTGCCAGCAGCTCGGACGGGGTTTACAATGAGCAGTTCTTC.

The chain joins TRBV12-3 or TRBV12-4 to TRBJ1-5; TRBD1 is a possible D gene (6 bases). This CDR3 contains 16 residues. With 3 bases removed from V and 6 bases from J, the gap between germline ends came to 18 bases. CDR3 DNA: TGTGCCAGCAGTTTCCAAATGCTCAGGGGAGGTCAGCCCCAGCATTTT. The encoded protein is CASSFQMLRGGQPQHF.

The CDR3 sequence: CASSLDSSRGGYTF. In nucleotides, the CDR3 is TGTGCCAGCAGCTTAGACTCGTCCAGGGGCGGCTACACCTTC. The J gene is TRBJ1-2, the V gene TRBV7-2; D perhaps matches TRBD1 (6 bases). Trimming stripped 1 base from V and 8 bases from J, with 14 bases between. Germline loops: CDR1 SGHTA, CDR2 FQGNSA. The CDR3 runs 14 residues.

Of note for this clonotype: A clone one base away is much larger, so this may be a read error. The chain couples TRBV28 to TRBJ2-1, with 11 bases aligning to TRBD1. CDR3 length equals 15 residues. Unmatched junction bases numbered 9, after V lost 2 bases and J lost 12 bases. Germline CDR1 reads MDHEN; CDR2 reads SYDVKM. CDR3 DNA sequence: TGTGCCAGCAGTTTAGGGGGACAGGGGGGGACCGGGCAGTTCTTC. This codes for CASSLGGQGGTGQFF.

This clonotype has ten or more counts. The genes are TRBV11-1 and TRBJ2-1; D possibly matches TRBD1 or TRBD2 (6 bases each). In germline, CDR1 is SGHAT, CDR2 FQDESV (reference sequence). The CDR3 totals 12 residues. With 4 bases removed from V and 14 bases from J, the gap between germline ends came to 15 bases. The CDR3 spells CASSSMGGEEFF. For the CDR3, the DNA is TGTGCCAGCAGCTCGATGGGGGGCGAAGAGTTCTTC.

At least ten counts were recorded for this clonotype. This chain links TRBV7-2 with TRBJ2-7, with a weak D call TRBD1 (5 bases). V dropped 4 bases and J dropped 6 bases, with 16 bases sitting between them. This CDR3 is built from 14 residues. The germline V gene has CDR1 SGHTA and CDR2 FQGNSA. In nucleotides, the CDR3 is TGTGCCAGCAGCTCCTTGGGGCAGGGTCGCGAGCAGTACTTC. Protein product: CASSSLGQGREQYF. Full variable domain (missing parts from reference TRBV7-2 and TRBJ2-7): GAGVSQSPSNKVTEKGKDVELRCDPISGHTALYWYRQSLGQGLEFLIYFQGNSAPDKSGLPSDRFSAERTGGSVSTLTIQRTQQEDSAVYLCASSSLGQGREQYFGPGTRLTVT.

V gene TRBV20-1 combines with J gene TRBJ1-2; D is unclear. Germline V gene sequence: CDR1 DFQATT, CDR2 SNEGSKA (reference sequence). V was cut by 5 bases and J by 4 bases, with 5 bases left in between. This CDR3 region has 10 residues. The CDR3 DNA reads TGCAGTGCTTGGAGCTATGGCTACACCTTC. Protein sequence: CSAWSYGYTF.

This clonotype was seen repeatedly, ten times or more. V gene TRBV12-3 or TRBV12-4 combines with J gene TRBJ2-7; D uncertain. CDR3 size: 12 residues. V lost 3 bases and J lost 3, with 6 bases in between. The CDR3 loop is CASSFEVYEQYF. CDR3 DNA: TGTGCCAGCAGTTTTGAGGTCTACGAGCAGTACTTC.

A few counts support this clonotype. The junction does not match germline at one end; this may be a read error. J is TRBJ2-1 and V is TRBV20-1; 11 nucleotides match TRBD2. The CDR3 totals 17 residues. Germline values: CDR1 DFQATT, CDR2 SNEGSKA (reference sequence). The CDR3 protein is CSARGLAGQSSYNERFF. CDR3 DNA sequence: TGCAGTGCTAGAGGACTAGCGGGGCAAAGCTCCTACAATGAGCGGTTCTTC.

V gene TRBV28 combines with J gene TRBJ2-1; 10 nucleotides align to TRBD2. Near its end, the DNA agrees better with TRBJ2-7, so the J call may be wrong. Germline CDR1 MDHEN, CDR2 SYDVKM. The CDR3 totals 16 residues. The DNA for the CDR3 is TGTGCCAGCAGACTAGCGGGGAGCGTTTCTTACAATGAGCAGTACTTC. It translates to CASRLAGSVSYNEQYF.

The V and J genes are TRBV20-1 and TRBJ2-4; TRBD2 matches 10 bases. CDR3 length: 17 amino acids. With V trimmed by 6 bases and J by 13 bases, 24 bases remained unmatched. Germline loops: CDR1 DFQATT, CDR2 SNEGSKA (reference sequence). As DNA, the CDR3 is TGCAGTGCCTTCCTCAGCAGCGGGAGGGCCTGGGGAAATGAGCAGTACTTC. Translating it yields CSAFLSSGRAWGNEQYF.

There are many counts of this clonotype. This chain joins TRBV7-2 and TRBJ2-5; no clear D. The CDR3 contains 12 residues. The V gene lost 5 bases and the J gene lost 5 bases, with 9 bases spanning the gap. Germline V gene data show CDR1 as SGHTA and CDR2 as FQGNSA. CDR3 residues: CASSPARETQYF. The CDR3 DNA is TGTGCCAGCAGCCCCGCCCGGGAGACCCAGTACTTC.

The V and J genes are TRBV6-5 and TRBJ1-2; D is possibly TRBD1 (5 bases). The CDR3 is made up of 17 amino acids. The V gene lost 5 bases and the J gene lost 5 bases, with 24 bases spanning the gap. In germline, CDR1 is MNHEY, CDR2 SVGAGI. The CDR3, as DNA: TGTGCCAGCAGTCCCCCGGGACGGTTGTCGCCCTTTTATGGCTACACCTTC. It is translated as CASSPPGRLSPFYGYTF.

With regard to this clonotype: A much bigger clone sits one base away, suggesting this may be a read error. The chain has TRBV11-2 and TRBJ2-5; 11 bases fit TRBD2. The germline V gene encodes CDR1 SGHAT and CDR2 FQNNGV. With 2 bases clipped from V and 11 bases from J, the junction kept 13 bases outside the gene matches. The CDR3 runs 16 residues. Written as DNA, the CDR3 is TGTGCCAGCAGCTTACTTCTAGCGGGGGGCTTAAATGAGCAGTACTTC. As protein: CASSLLLAGGLNEQYF.